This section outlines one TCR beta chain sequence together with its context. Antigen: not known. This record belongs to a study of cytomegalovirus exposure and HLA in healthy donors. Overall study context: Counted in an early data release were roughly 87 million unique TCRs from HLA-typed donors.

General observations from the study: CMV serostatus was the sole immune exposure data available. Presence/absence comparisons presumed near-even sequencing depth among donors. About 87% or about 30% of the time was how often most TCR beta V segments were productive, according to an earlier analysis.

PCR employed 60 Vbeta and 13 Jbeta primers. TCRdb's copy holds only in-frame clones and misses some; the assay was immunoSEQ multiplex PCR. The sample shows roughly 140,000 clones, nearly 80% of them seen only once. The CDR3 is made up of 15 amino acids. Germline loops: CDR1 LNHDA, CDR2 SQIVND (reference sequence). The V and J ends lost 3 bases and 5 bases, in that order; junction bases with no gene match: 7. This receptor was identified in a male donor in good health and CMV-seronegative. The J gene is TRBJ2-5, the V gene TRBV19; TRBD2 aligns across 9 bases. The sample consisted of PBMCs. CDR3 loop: CASSIGGGAGETQYF. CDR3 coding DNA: TGTGCCAGTAGTATCGGCGGGGGGGCCGGGGAGACCCAGTACTTC.